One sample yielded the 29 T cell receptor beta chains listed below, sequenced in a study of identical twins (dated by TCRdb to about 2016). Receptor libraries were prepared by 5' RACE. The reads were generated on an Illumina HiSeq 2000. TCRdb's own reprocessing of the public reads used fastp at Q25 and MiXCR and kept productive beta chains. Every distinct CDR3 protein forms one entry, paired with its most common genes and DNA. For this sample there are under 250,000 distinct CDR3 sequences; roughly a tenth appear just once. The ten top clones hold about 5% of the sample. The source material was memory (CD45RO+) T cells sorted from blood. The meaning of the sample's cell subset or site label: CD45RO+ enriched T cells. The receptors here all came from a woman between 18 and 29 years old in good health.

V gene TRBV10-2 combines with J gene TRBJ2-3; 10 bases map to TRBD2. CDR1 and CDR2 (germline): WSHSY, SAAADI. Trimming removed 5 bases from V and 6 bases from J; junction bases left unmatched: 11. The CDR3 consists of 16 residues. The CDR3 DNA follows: TGCGCCAGCAGTAATGCAGCGGGAGGGCCTCTCGATACGCAGTATTTT. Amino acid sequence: CASSNAAGGPLDTQYF.

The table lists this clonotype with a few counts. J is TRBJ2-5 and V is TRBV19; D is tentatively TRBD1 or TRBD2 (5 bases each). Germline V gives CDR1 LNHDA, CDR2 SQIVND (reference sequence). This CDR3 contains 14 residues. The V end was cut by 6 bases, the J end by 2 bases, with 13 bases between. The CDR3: CASSPGRLQETQYF. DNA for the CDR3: TGTGCCAGTAGCCCGGGACGCTTGCAAGAGACCCAGTACTTC. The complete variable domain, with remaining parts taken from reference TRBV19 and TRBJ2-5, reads DGGITQSPKYLFRKEGQNVTLSCEQNLNHDAMYWYRQDPGQGLRLIYYSQIVNDFQKGDIAEGYSVSREKKESFPLTVTSAQKNPTAFYLCASSPGRLQETQYFGPGTRLLVL.

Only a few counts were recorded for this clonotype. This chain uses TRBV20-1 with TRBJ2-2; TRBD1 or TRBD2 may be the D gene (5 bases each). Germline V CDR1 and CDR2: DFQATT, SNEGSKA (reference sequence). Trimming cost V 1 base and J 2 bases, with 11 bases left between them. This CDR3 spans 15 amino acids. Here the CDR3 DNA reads TGCAGTGCTAGAGCCCCGGGACGAAACACCGGGGAGCTGTTTTTT. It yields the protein CSARAPGRNTGELFF.

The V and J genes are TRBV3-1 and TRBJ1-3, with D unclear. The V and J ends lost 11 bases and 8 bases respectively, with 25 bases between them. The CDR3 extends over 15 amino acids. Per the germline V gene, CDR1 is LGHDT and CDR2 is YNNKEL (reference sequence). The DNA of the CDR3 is TGTGCCTGCTCCAAGCAGGTCCCTTCGGCACACACCATATATTTT. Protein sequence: CACSKQVPSAHTIYF.

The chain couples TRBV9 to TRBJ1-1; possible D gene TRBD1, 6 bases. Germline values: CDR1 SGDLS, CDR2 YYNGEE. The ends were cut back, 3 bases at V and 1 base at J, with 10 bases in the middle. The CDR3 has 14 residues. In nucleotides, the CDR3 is TGTGCCAGCAGCGATGGACAGCCGAACACTGAAGCTTTCTTT. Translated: CASSDGQPNTEAFF.

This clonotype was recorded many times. The CDR3 DNA follows: TGCAGTGCTAGAGTAGGGCGGGGGGGCAGCGAGACCCAGTACTTC. This sequence encodes CSARVGRGGSETQYF. J is TRBJ2-5 and V is TRBV20-1, with 9 bases that match TRBD2. The V gene end was trimmed by 1 base and the J gene end by 5 bases; junction bases not matched to a gene: 8. This CDR3 comprises 15 residues. Per germline, CDR1 DFQATT and CDR2 SNEGSKA (reference sequence).

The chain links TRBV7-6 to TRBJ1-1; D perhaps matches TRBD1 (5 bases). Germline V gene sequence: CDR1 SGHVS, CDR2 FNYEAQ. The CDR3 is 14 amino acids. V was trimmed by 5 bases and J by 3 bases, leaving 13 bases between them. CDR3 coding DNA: TGTGCCAGCAGCCCCAGGGATTTGGACACTGAAGCTTTCTTT. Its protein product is CASSPRDLDTEAFF.

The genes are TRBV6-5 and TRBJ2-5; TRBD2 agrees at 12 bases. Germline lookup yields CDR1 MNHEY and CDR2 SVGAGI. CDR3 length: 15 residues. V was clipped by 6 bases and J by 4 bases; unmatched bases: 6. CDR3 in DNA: TGTGCCAGCAGATTACTAGCGGGGGGCCCAGAGACCCAGTACTTC. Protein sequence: CASRLLAGGPETQYF.

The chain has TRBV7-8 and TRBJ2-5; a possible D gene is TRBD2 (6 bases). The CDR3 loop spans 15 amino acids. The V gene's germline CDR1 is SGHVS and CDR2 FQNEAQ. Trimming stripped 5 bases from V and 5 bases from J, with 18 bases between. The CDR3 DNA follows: TGTGCCAGCAGCAGGGACTCCCGGAGGCGGGAGACCCAGTACTTC. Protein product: CASSRDSRRRETQYF.

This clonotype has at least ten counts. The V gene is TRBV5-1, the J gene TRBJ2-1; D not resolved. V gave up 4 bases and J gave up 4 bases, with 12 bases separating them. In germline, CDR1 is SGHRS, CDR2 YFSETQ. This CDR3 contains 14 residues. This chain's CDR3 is CASSPAMSYNEQFF. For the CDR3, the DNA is TGCGCCAGCAGCCCCGCGATGAGTTACAATGAGCAGTTCTTC.

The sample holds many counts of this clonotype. CDR3 bases: TGTGCCAGCAGTTTAAAGGTCCCGAACACTGAAGCTTTCTTT. Residues: CASSLKVPNTEAFF. This sequence joins TRBV12-3 or TRBV12-4 and TRBJ1-1; D is unclear. Trimming pared 2 bases from V and 1 base from J, leaving 8 bases between. The CDR3 length is 14 residues.

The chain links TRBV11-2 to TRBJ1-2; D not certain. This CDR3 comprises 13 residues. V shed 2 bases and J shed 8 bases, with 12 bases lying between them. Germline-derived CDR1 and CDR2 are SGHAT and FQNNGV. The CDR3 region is CASSLTDHLGYTF. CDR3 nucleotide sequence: TGTGCCAGCAGCTTAACAGATCACCTGGGCTACACCTTC.

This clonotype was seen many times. The CDR3 sequence is CASSFSRVADTQYF. Here the CDR3 DNA reads TGTGCCAGCAGCTTTTCCAGGGTGGCAGATACGCAGTATTTT. The V call is TRBV7-8, the J call TRBJ2-3; perhaps TRBD1 as D (5 bases). Germline loops: CDR1 SGHVS, CDR2 FQNEAQ. The CDR3 loop spans 14 amino acids. V was cut by 3 bases and J by 4 bases, with 11 bases left in between.

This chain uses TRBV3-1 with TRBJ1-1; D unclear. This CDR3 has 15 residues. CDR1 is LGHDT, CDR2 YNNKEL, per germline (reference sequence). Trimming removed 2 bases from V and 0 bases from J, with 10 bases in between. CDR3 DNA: TGTGCCAGCAGCCAACTCGGACGGGTGAACACTGAAGCTTTCTTT. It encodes CASSQLGRVNTEAFF.

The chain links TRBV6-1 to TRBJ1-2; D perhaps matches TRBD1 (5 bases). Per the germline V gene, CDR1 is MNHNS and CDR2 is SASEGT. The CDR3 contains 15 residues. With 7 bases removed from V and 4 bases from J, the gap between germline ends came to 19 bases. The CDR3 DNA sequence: TGTGCCAGCAATCAAGGGGTCCCCTCAATCTATGGCTACACCTTC. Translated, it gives CASNQGVPSIYGYTF.

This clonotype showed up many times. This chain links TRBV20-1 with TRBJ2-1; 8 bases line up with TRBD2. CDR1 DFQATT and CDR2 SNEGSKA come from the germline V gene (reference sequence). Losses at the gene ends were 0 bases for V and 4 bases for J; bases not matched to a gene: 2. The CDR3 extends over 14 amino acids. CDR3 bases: TGCAGTGCTAGAGACGGCGGGGGGTACAATGAGCAGTTCTTC. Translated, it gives CSARDGGGYNEQFF.

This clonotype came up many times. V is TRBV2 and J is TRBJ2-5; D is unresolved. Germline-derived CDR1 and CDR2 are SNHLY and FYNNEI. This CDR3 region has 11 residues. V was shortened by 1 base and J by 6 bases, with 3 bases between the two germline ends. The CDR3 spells CASSEGKTQYF. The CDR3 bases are TGTGCCAGCAGTGAAGGAAAGACCCAGTACTTC. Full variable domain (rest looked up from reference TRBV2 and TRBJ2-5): EPEVTQTPSHQVTQMGQEVILRCVPISNHLYFYWYRQILGQKVEFLVSFYNNEISEKSEIFDDQFSVERPDGSNFTLKIRSTKLEDSAMYFCASSEGKTQYFGPGTRLLVL.

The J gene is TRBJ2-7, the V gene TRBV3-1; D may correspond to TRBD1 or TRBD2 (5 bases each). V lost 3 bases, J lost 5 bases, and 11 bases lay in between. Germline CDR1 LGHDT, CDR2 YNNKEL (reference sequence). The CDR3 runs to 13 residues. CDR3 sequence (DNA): TGTGCCAGCAGCCAGGGGGTGAGAAACGAGCAGTACTTC. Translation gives CASSQGVRNEQYF.

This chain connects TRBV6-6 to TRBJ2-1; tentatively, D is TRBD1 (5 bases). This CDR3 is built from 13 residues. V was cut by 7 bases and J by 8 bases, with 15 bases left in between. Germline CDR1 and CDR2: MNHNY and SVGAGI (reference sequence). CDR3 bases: TGTGCCAGCACGCGCCTCGTGGGGCATGAGCAGTTCTTC. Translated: CASTRLVGHEQFF.

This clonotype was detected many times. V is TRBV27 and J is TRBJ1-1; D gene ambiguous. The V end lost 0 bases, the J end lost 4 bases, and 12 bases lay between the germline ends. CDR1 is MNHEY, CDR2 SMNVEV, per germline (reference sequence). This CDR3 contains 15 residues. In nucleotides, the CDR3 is TGTGCCAGCAGTTTATCTATTGGGTCGGGCACTGAAGCTTTCTTT. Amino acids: CASSLSIGSGTEAFF.

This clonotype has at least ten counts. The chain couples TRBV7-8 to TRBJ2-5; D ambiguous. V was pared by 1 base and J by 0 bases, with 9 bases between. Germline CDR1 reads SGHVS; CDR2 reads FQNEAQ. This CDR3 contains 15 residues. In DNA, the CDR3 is TGTGCCAGCAGCTTAGGCCGTTTATACCAAGAGACCCAGTACTTC. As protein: CASSLGRLYQETQYF.

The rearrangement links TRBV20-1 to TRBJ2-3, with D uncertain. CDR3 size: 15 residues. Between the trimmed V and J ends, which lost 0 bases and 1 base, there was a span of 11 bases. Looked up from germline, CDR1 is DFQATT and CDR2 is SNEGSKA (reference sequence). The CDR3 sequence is CSAREHWPGTDTQYF. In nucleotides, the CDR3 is TGCAGTGCTAGAGAGCACTGGCCAGGCACAGATACGCAGTATTTT.

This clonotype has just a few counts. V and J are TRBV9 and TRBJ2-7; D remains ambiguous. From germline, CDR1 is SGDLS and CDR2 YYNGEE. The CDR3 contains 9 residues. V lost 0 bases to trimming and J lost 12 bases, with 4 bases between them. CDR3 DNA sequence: TGTGCCAGCAGCGTAGCTCCGTACTTC. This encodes CASSVAPYF. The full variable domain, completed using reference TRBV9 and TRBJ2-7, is DSGVTQTPKHLITATGQRVTLRCSPRSGDLSVYWYQQSLDQGLQFLIQYYNGEERAKGNILERFSAQQFPDLHSELNLSSLELGDSALYFCASSVAPYFGPGTRLTVT.

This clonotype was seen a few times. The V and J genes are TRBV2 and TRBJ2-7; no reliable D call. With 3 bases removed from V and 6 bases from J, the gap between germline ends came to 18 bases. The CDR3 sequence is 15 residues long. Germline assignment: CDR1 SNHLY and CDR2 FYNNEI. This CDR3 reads CASSDTGPPLIEQYF. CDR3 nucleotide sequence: TGTGCCAGCAGTGACACCGGGCCCCCTTTAATCGAGCAGTACTTC.

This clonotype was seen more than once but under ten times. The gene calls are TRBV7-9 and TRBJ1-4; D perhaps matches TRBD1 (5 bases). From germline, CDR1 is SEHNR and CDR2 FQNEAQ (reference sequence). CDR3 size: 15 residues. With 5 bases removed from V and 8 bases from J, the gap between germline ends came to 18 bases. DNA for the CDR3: TGTGCCAGCAGCCCCGGGGGAATTGAGGGGGAAAAACTGTTTTTT. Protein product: CASSPGGIEGEKLFF.

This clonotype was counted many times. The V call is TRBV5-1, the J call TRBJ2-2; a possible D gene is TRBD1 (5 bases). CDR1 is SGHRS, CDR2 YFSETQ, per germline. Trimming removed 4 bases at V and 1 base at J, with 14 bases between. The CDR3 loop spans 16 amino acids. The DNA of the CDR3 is TGCGCCAGCAGCGCCCACCCCACAGGGAACACCGGGGAGCTGTTTTTT. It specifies CASSAHPTGNTGELFF.

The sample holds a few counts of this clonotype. The CDR3 sequence: CASSQDPRKNGRPGTDTQYF. The DNA of the CDR3 is TGTGCCAGCAGCCAAGACCCGCGAAAAAATGGCCGGCCTGGCACAGATACGCAGTATTTT. This chain uses TRBV3-1 with TRBJ2-3, with D unresolved. This CDR3 is built from 20 residues. Germline lookup yields CDR1 LGHDT and CDR2 YNNKEL (reference sequence). The ends were cut back, 0 bases at V and 1 base at J, with 23 bases in the middle.

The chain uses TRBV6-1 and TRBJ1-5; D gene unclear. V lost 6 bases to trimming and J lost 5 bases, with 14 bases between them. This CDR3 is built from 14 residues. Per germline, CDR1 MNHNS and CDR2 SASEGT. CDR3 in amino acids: CASRADGPHQPQHF. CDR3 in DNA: TGTGCCAGCAGGGCCGACGGTCCCCATCAGCCCCAGCATTTT.

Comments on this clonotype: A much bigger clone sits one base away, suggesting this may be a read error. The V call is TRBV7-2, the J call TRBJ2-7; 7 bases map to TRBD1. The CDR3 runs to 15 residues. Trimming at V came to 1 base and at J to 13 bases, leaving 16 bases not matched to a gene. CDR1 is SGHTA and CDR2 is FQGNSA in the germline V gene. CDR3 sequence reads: CASSLGLAGGQAHYF. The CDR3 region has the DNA TGTGCCAGCAGCTTAGGTCTGGCAGGGGGTCAGGCGCATTACTTC. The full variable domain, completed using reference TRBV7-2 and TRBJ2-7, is GAGVSQSPSNKVTEKGKDVELRCDPISGHTALYWYRQSLGQGLEFLIYFQGNSAPDKSGLPSDRFSAERTGGSVSTLTIQRTQQEDSAVYLCASSLGLAGGQAHYFGPGTRLTVT.